Below, 20 T cell receptor beta chains from the same sample are listed, as sequenced in a study of CD8 T cells in acute hepatitis C reinfection. Time point defined: naive CD8 control sorted from an acute-time-point sample. Repertoires were generated with immunoSEQ multiplex PCR, while TCRdb's copy carries only in-frame clones and drops some. The sample consists of approximately 40,000 clones, 80% to 90% of them appearing once. The sample was naive CD8+ T cells from PBMCs. These receptors were collected from a young woman who spontaneously cleared hepatitis C infection.

This chain's CDR3 is CASTSGGLYEQYF. DNA for the CDR3: TGTGCCAGCACCAGCGGGGGCCTTTACGAGCAGTACTTC. This chain links TRBV11-2 with TRBJ2-7, with 8 bases matching TRBD2. Germline values: CDR1 SGHAT, CDR2 FQNNGV. CDR3 length equals 13 residues. V was pared by 7 bases and J by 4 bases, with 6 bases of the junction left unmatched.

This chain uses TRBV7-9 with TRBJ2-2; 8 bases are shared with TRBD2. CDR3 length equals 16 residues. V gave up 2 bases and J gave up 6 bases; unmatched junction bases: 8. Germline CDR1 is SEHNR and CDR2 is FQNEAQ (reference sequence). The CDR3 region is CASSLLGTRFSGELFF. The CDR3 region has the DNA TGTGCCAGCAGCTTATTGGGGACTAGATTTTCCGGGGAGCTGTTTTTT.

The rearrangement uses TRBV14 and TRBJ2-5; D gene uncertain. CDR3 length: 14 residues. V was shortened by 2 bases and J by 5 bases, with 12 bases between the two germline ends. CDR1 is SGHDN, CDR2 FVKESK, per germline. This CDR3 is CASSQFAFIETQYF. The CDR3 bases are TGTGCCAGCAGCCAATTTGCGTTTATTGAGACCCAGTACTTC.

The rearrangement joins TRBV9 to TRBJ2-7; 9 positions agree with TRBD2. With V trimmed by 0 bases and J by 7 bases, 14 bases remained unmatched. This CDR3 region has 17 residues. Per the germline V gene, CDR1 is SGDLS and CDR2 is YYNGEE. CDR3 nucleotides: TGTGCCAGCAGCGTAGCTCTAACTAGCGGGCCCGGGAGTGAGCAGTACTTC. It specifies CASSVALTSGPGSEQYF.

The chain recombines TRBV11-2 with TRBJ2-1; 7 nucleotides align to TRBD1. CDR1 and CDR2 from the germline V gene are SGHAT and FQNNGV. Trimming cost V 3 bases and J 8 bases; bases outside gene matches: 10. The CDR3 covers 15 residues. The CDR3 loop is CASSFLQGVNDEQFF. CDR3 sequence (DNA): TGTGCCAGCAGCTTTTTGCAGGGGGTTAACGATGAGCAGTTCTTC. The whole variable domain, filled in from reference TRBV11-2 and TRBJ2-1, reads EAGVAQSPRYKIIEKRQSVAFWCNPISGHATLYWYQQILGQGPKLLIQFQNNGVVDDSQLPKDRFSAERLKGVDSTLKIQPAKLEDSAVYLCASSFLQGVNDEQFFGPGTRLTVL.

V and J are TRBV6-1 and TRBJ2-1; unclear D gene. Germline V gene sequence: CDR1 MNHNS, CDR2 SASEGT. V lost 3 bases to trimming and J lost 5 bases, with 11 bases between them. CDR3 length: 14 amino acids. CDR3 in amino acids: CASSEFGPDNEQFF. The CDR3 bases are TGTGCCAGCAGTGAGTTTGGGCCCGACAATGAGCAGTTCTTC.

This chain uses TRBV5-1 with TRBJ2-1, with D perhaps matching TRBD2 (6 bases). Germline loops: CDR1 SGHRS, CDR2 YFSETQ. V lost 3 bases and J lost 4, with 20 bases in between. This CDR3 comprises 17 residues. The CDR3 loop is CASSWRVVSEGYNEQFF. Written as DNA, the CDR3 is TGCGCCAGCAGCTGGAGGGTAGTATCGGAAGGTTACAATGAGCAGTTCTTC.

The rearrangement links TRBV27 to TRBJ2-1; D might be TRBD2 (5 bases). The V gene's germline CDR1 is MNHEY and CDR2 SMNVEV (reference sequence). There are 14 residues in the CDR3. V gave up 2 bases and J gave up 9 bases, with 14 bases separating them. CDR3 residues: CASSLIGGRLEQFF. CDR3 sequence (DNA): TGTGCCAGCAGTTTAATTGGAGGCCGGCTTGAGCAGTTCTTC.

The gene calls are TRBV5-6 and TRBJ2-5; D is unclear. CDR1 is SGHDT, CDR2 YYEEEE, per germline. V was cut by 2 bases and J by 9 bases, with 14 bases left in between. The CDR3 consists of 13 residues. CDR3 in DNA: TGTGCCAGCAGCTTTGGCGAATTGGGGTCCCAGTACTTC. Translating gives CASSFGELGSQYF. The full variable domain, its missing parts supplied by reference TRBV5-6 and TRBJ2-5, is DAGVTQSPTHLIKTRGQQVTLRCSPKSGHDTVSWYQQALGQGPQFIFQYYEEEERQRGNFPDRFSGHQFPNYSSELNVNALLLGDSALYLCASSFGELGSQYFGPGTRLLVL.

The chain has TRBV2 and TRBJ2-5; maybe TRBD2 (5 bases). CDR1 is SNHLY, CDR2 FYNNEI, per germline. The CDR3 has 12 residues. V was trimmed by 5 bases and J by 4 bases, leaving 8 bases between them. The CDR3 DNA sequence: TGTGCCAGCAGTCCAGGAGGAGAGACCCAGTACTTC. Translated, it gives CASSPGGETQYF. Filled out from reference TRBV2 and TRBJ2-5, the complete variable domain reads EPEVTQTPSHQVTQMGQEVILRCVPISNHLYFYWYRQILGQKVEFLVSFYNNEISEKSEIFDDQFSVERPDGSNFTLKIRSTKLEDSAMYFCASSPGGETQYFGPGTRLLVL.

This clone was detected a few times. This sequence joins TRBV27 and TRBJ2-7; 8 bases are shared with TRBD1. Losses at the gene ends were 8 bases for V and 7 bases for J; bases not matched to a gene: 7. The CDR3 sequence is 12 residues long. CDR1 is MNHEY and CDR2 is SMNVEV in the germline V gene (reference sequence). The CDR3 region is CASGQGLGEQYF. The CDR3, as DNA: TGTGCCAGCGGACAGGGTTTGGGAGAGCAGTACTTC.

The V and J genes are TRBV13 and TRBJ2-7, with 8 bases fitting TRBD1. Germline V gene lookup returns CDR1 PRHDT and CDR2 FYEKMQ (reference sequence). The CDR3 runs 14 residues. J gave up 7 bases and V 6 bases, and 11 bases lay outside the gene matches. CDR3 coding DNA: TGTGCCAGCAGACGCACGCAGGGGGCGGGGGAGCAGTACTTC. It yields the protein CASRRTQGAGEQYF.

The rearrangement uses TRBV16 and TRBJ2-7; D not certain. CDR1 is KGHSY and CDR2 is FQNENV in the germline V gene. Trimming left V 5 bases short and J 0 bases short, with 17 bases between. This CDR3 has 16 amino acids. The CDR3 loop is CASSSSIGVRSYEQYF. The DNA for the CDR3 is TGTGCCAGCAGCTCCTCCATTGGCGTACGCTCCTACGAGCAGTACTTC.

The J gene is TRBJ2-2, the V gene TRBV21-1; no DNA check was done on the table's D call, TRBD1. TRBV21-1 has pseudogene status. The length of the CDR3 is 14 residues. The CDR3: CASSTDRFPGELFF. The CDR3 region has the DNA TGTGCCAGCAGCACCGACAGGTTCCCCGGGGAGCTGTTTTTT.

This sequence joins TRBV6-5 and TRBJ2-7; the match to TRBD1 covers 8 bases. The V segment lost 2 bases and the J segment 4 bases; nucleotides outside the gene matches: 4. CDR3 length: 14 amino acids. Germline loops: CDR1 MNHEY, CDR2 SVGAGI. In DNA, the CDR3 is TGTGCCAGCAGTTACACGGACAGGGAATACGAGCAGTACTTC. As protein: CASSYTDREYEQYF.

V gene TRBV27 combines with J gene TRBJ2-3; 7 bases line up with TRBD2. The J segment lost 6 bases and the V segment lost 5 bases, leaving 8 bases of the junction unmatched. There are 14 residues in the CDR3. Germline CDR1 reads MNHEY; CDR2 reads SMNVEV (reference sequence). The CDR3: CASSLAAAGDTQYF. CDR3 coding DNA: TGTGCCAGCAGTCTAGCGGCTGCAGGGGATACGCAGTATTTT.

The V gene is TRBV19, the J gene TRBJ2-5; 11 bases are shared with TRBD2. The CDR3 length is 20 residues. Germline V CDR1 and CDR2: LNHDA, SQIVND (reference sequence). V lost 4 bases and J lost 4; bases outside the gene matches: 20. CDR3 nucleotides: TGTGCCAGTAGTACGCCATGGGTGGCTAGCGGGAGGAACTGGGTAGAGACCCAGTACTTC. This translates into CASSTPWVASGRNWVETQYF.

The chain joins TRBV21-1 to TRBJ2-3; TRBD1, as called in the table, went unchecked against the DNA. TRBV21-1 is tagged as a pseudogene. The CDR3 has 17 residues. The CDR3 reads CASRLTRYRGWADTQYF. The CDR3 DNA is TGTGCCAGCAGGCTTACTAGGTACAGGGGTTGGGCAGATACGCAGTATTTT.

The chain joins TRBV12-5 to TRBJ1-5; the D is unclear. V was pared by 6 bases and J by 0 bases, with 12 bases between. Germline V gene data show CDR1 as LGHNT and CDR2 as FRNRAP. This CDR3 has 15 amino acids. CDR3: CASGYQDDSNQPQHF. CDR3 nucleotides: TGTGCTAGTGGCTACCAAGATGATAGCAATCAGCCCCAGCATTTT.

The chain recombines TRBV4-1 with TRBJ1-2; D ambiguous. V was trimmed by 0 bases and J by 3 bases, leaving 5 bases between them. Germline V gene sequence: CDR1 MGHRA, CDR2 YSYEKL. CDR3 length equals 13 residues. For the CDR3, the DNA is TGCGCCAGCAGCCAAGAGGCAGACTATGGCTACACCTTC. Protein: CASSQEADYGYTF.